The source of this TCR beta chain is a study of shared clonotypes between healthy human individuals. General study results and limits: On the whole, naive subsets had larger estimated richness than memory subsets had. Shared clonotypes: about 5.3% naive CD4, around 3.7% naive CD8, 2.3% memory CD4, 0.4% to 0.5% memory CD8.

This clone has only a few counts. The antigen remains unidentified. The DNA input per sorted-subset replicate PCR was about 190 ng, corresponding to 30,000 or so T cell genomes. Data came from immunoSEQ multiplex PCR; TCRdb stores just in-frame clones and leaves some out. The sample carries 850,000 to 1,200,000 clones, approximately 76% recorded once. V was clipped by 0 bases and J by 2 bases, with 14 bases between them. The CDR3 spans 17 residues. The V gene's germline CDR1 is LNHDA and CDR2 SQIVND (reference sequence). The rearrangement links TRBV19 to TRBJ2-1; possibly TRBD1 for D (5 bases). Sequences were obtained from memory CD4+ T cells sorted from blood. Subset given: CD45RA-negative fraction. The TCR comes from a man in his late teens or twenties in good health. The CDR3 here is CASSIDPIGRAYNEQFF. CDR3 DNA sequence: TGTGCCAGTAGTATAGATCCAATCGGCAGGGCCTACAATGAGCAGTTCTTC.